The entry below gives a single T cell receptor (beta chain) sequence along with its context. Its antigen is unidentified. This entry comes from a study of T-cell memory formation after mild COVID-19. There are 13 residues in the CDR3. Germline values: CDR1 SGHRS, CDR2 YFSETQ. V lost 3 bases to trimming and J lost 6 bases; unmatched junction nucleotides: 5. Whole-study results and caveats: That cross-reactive memory joined was suggested by some responding clones appearing in pre-infection memory.

Using its own MiXCR run on the 5' RACE reads, TCRdb lists one record per CDR3 protein. Found here are 300,000 to 350,000 distinct CDR3 sequences, over 11% of them singletons; the top ten hold approximately 22%. The source is a young man who had mild COVID-19 (a few samples of this study predate the infection). Cell type and time point are not known. The rearrangement links TRBV5-1 to TRBJ2-7; 8 positions agree with TRBD1. Sequenced sample: PBMCs or a T cell subset sorted from them (not recorded which). CDR3 in DNA: TGCGCCAGCAGCTCCGGACAGGGCGGCGAGCAGTACGTC. Translating gives CASSSGQGGEQYV.